Shown below are 22 T cell receptor beta chains from a single sample sequenced in a study of T cell repertoires in cytomegalovirus infection. These receptors are not linked to any known antigen. MiXCR, run by TCRdb on the reads, gives a single entry per CDR3 protein. The sample includes around 78,000 distinct CDR3 sequences, 35% to 45% of them seen just once. The sample was CD8+ T cells from cultured PBMCs, taken from culture after CMV antigen stimulation. These receptors all come from a human donor in good health (CMV status not recorded). Some clones in this sample may be carry-over from other donors' samples.

This clonotype was seen only once. V usage is TRBV2 and J usage is TRBJ2-5; 9 bases are shared with TRBD2. CDR3 length: 15 amino acids. V lost 5 bases, J lost 2 bases, and 6 bases stayed unmatched. The germline CDR1 and CDR2 sequences are SNHLY and FYNNEI. In nucleotides, the CDR3 is TGTGCCAGCAGTCCCCCTCTAGCGGGGCAAGAGACCCAGTACTTC. Translating gives CASSPPLAGQETQYF.

This rearrangement joins TRBV27 to TRBJ2-1; 11 bases fit TRBD2. With V trimmed by 6 bases and J by 8 bases, 6 bases remained unmatched. CDR3 length equals 14 residues. The germline gives CDR1 MNHEY, CDR2 SMNVEV (reference sequence). As DNA, the CDR3 is TGTGCCAGCAGGCCGGGACTAGCGGAGCATGAGCAGTTCTTC. Its protein product is CASRPGLAEHEQFF.

The chain has TRBV12-3 or TRBV12-4 and TRBJ2-1; TRBD2 agrees at 9 bases. The junction had 8 bases not matched to a gene; V was cut back by 4 bases and J by 7 bases. The CDR3 spans 15 residues. The CDR3 protein is CASSSTGTSWNEQFF. The CDR3 nucleotides read TGTGCCAGCAGTTCCACCGGGACTAGCTGGAATGAGCAGTTCTTC.

The chain carries TRBV12-3 or TRBV12-4 and TRBJ1-4; D perhaps matches TRBD1 (6 bases). The CDR3 consists of 16 residues. V was trimmed by 6 bases and J by 4 bases, leaving 18 bases between them. The CDR3: CASRGAGTDLNEKLFF. The CDR3 region has the DNA TGTGCCAGCAGGGGGGCCGGGACGGACCTTAATGAAAAACTGTTTTTT.

This clonotype occurred once. The CDR3 DNA follows: TGTGCCAGCAGCTTATGGGGGGGGCCCGCCTACGAGCAGTACTTC. As protein: CASSLWGGPAYEQYF. The J gene is TRBJ2-7, the V gene TRBV7-9; a weak D match, TRBD2 (7 bases). Germline loops: CDR1 SEHNR, CDR2 FQNEAQ (reference sequence). V was trimmed by 2 bases and J by 2 bases, leaving 13 bases between them. The CDR3 covers 15 residues.

This sequence joins TRBV4-1 and TRBJ2-7, with unresolved D. This CDR3 comprises 15 residues. Germline V gives CDR1 MGHRA, CDR2 YSYEKL. Trimming removed 1 base from V and 5 bases from J, with 15 bases in between. In DNA, the CDR3 is TGCGCCAGCAGCCAAGTTCAAGACACTGAGGACGAGCAGTACTTC. As protein: CASSQVQDTEDEQYF.

The rearrangement joins TRBV27 to TRBJ1-1; tentatively, D is TRBD1 (5 bases). The V end was cut by 6 bases, the J end by 0 bases, with 14 bases between. From germline, CDR1 is MNHEY and CDR2 SMNVEV (reference sequence). CDR3 length equals 15 residues. The CDR3 coding sequence is TGTGCCAGCAGAGCTACCGGGACTGTGAACACTGAAGCTTTCTTT. It encodes CASRATGTVNTEAFF.

V is TRBV6-6 and J is TRBJ2-2, with TRBD2 matching 7 bases. From germline, CDR1 is MNHNY and CDR2 SVGAGI (reference sequence). V was pared by 8 bases and J by 3 bases, with 9 bases of the junction left unmatched. There are 15 residues in the CDR3. The DNA for the CDR3 is TGTGCCAGCGGGGACGCGGGGGACCACACCGGGGAGCTGTTTTTT. Its translation: CASGDAGDHTGELFF.

The V and J genes are TRBV5-4 and TRBJ2-3, with TRBD1 identical over 8 bases. This CDR3 has 14 amino acids. The J segment lost 4 bases and the V segment lost 3 bases, leaving 4 bases of the junction unmatched. Per germline, CDR1 SGHNT and CDR2 YYREEE (reference sequence). The CDR3 loop reads CASSSRGRADTQYF. The CDR3 region has the DNA TGTGCCAGCAGCTCCAGGGGGCGCGCAGATACGCAGTATTTT.

The chain joins TRBV12-5 to TRBJ2-6, with TRBD1 matching over 11 bases. CDR3 length equals 19 residues. The V gene's germline CDR1 is LGHNT and CDR2 FRNRAP. After removal of 7 bases from V and 4 bases from J, the junction contained 15 bases not matched to a gene. The CDR3 is CASVLTLGQGAPGANVLTF. CDR3 sequence (DNA): TGTGCTAGTGTTCTTACCCTAGGACAGGGGGCGCCGGGGGCCAACGTCCTGACTTTC.

The V gene is TRBV10-3, the J gene TRBJ2-7, with 7 bases matching TRBD1. This CDR3 is built from 16 residues. CDR1 is ENHRY and CDR2 is SYGVKD in the germline V gene. V was pared by 0 bases and J by 2 bases, with 7 bases of the junction left unmatched. The CDR3 is CAISESGQGTAYEQYF. CDR3 sequence (DNA): TGTGCCATCAGTGAGTCGGGGCAGGGGACAGCCTACGAGCAGTACTTC.

This clonotype showed up just a few times. The chain employs TRBV7-9 and TRBJ1-1; TRBD1 agrees at 11 bases. J was trimmed by 5 bases and V by 5 bases; bases with no gene match: 7. Germline CDR1 SEHNR, CDR2 FQNEAQ (reference sequence). The CDR3 extends over 15 amino acids. CDR3 protein: CASSPDRGRGTEAFF. In DNA, the CDR3 is TGTGCCAGCAGCCCGGACAGGGGGCGGGGTACTGAAGCTTTCTTT. The whole variable domain, filled in from reference TRBV7-9 and TRBJ1-1, reads DTGVSQNPRHKITKRGQNVTFRCDPISEHNRLYWYRQTLGQGPEFLTYFQNEAQLEKSRLLSDRFSAERPKGSFSTLEIQRTEQGDSAMYLCASSPDRGRGTEAFFGQGTRLTVV.

This clonotype was recorded a few times. The chain combines TRBV6-1 with TRBJ2-3; D is possibly TRBD1 (6 bases). Germline V CDR1 and CDR2: MNHNS, SASEGT. V was trimmed by 2 bases and J by 0 bases, leaving 12 bases between them. CDR3 length: 16 amino acids. Written as DNA, the CDR3 is TGTGCCAGCAGTGAAAAGGTACAGGGTAGCACAGATACGCAGTATTTT. Translation gives CASSEKVQGSTDTQYF.

This clonotype appeared a few times. The chain joins TRBV5-1 to TRBJ2-1; tentative D call: TRBD2 (6 bases). CDR3 length: 16 residues. Germline V gives CDR1 SGHRS, CDR2 YFSETQ. Between the trimmed V and J ends, which lost 0 bases and 3 bases, there was a span of 13 bases. CDR3 sequence (DNA): TGCGCCAGCAGCTTGGCCATGGCGGGGTACTACAATGAGCAGTTCTTC. Translated: CASSLAMAGYYNEQFF.

On this clonotype itself: One junction end does not reproduce the germline sequence, and a read error may be involved. The rearrangement uses TRBV7-2 and TRBJ1-6; weak D call: TRBD1 (5 bases). The CDR3 spans 16 residues. Germline CDR1 reads SGHTA; CDR2 reads FQGNSA. Here the CDR3 DNA reads TGTGCCAGCAGCTTGCCCGAGGAGGGGCGGAATTCACCCCTCCGCTTT. As protein: CASSLPEEGRNSPLRF. Combining the CDR3 with reference TRBV7-2 and TRBJ1-6 gives the whole variable domain GAGVSQSPSNKVTEKGKDVELRCDPISGHTALYWYRQSLGQGLEFLIYFQGNSAPDKSGLPSDRFSAERTGGSVSTLTIQRTQQEDSAVYLCASSLPEEGRNSPLRFGNGTRLTVT.

This chain joins TRBV7-9 and TRBJ2-3, with 8 bases lining up with TRBD2. The V gene end was trimmed by 5 bases and the J gene end by 3 bases; junction bases not matched to a gene: 13. This CDR3 contains 17 residues. The germline CDR1 and CDR2 sequences are SEHNR and FQNEAQ (reference sequence). As DNA, the CDR3 is TGTGCCAGCAGCAATACGGGGGGGCGGGTTTGGACAGATACGCAGTATTTT. It encodes CASSNTGGRVWTDTQYF.

A few counts support this clonotype. The CDR3 DNA reads TGCGCCAGCAGCCAGGGGACAGTGAACACTGAAGCTTTCTTT. It translates to CASSQGTVNTEAFF. The chain recombines TRBV4-3 with TRBJ1-1; TRBD1 matches at 7 bases. The V gene end was trimmed by 3 bases and the J gene end by 0 bases; junction bases not matched to a gene: 1. There are 14 residues in the CDR3. Per germline, CDR1 LGHNA and CDR2 YSLEER.

The chain uses TRBV28 and TRBJ2-5; 10 nucleotides agree with TRBD1. Losses at the gene ends were 8 bases for V and 1 base for J; bases not matched to a gene: 10. CDR1 is MDHEN, CDR2 SYDVKM, per germline. The CDR3 loop spans 16 amino acids. The CDR3 nucleotides read TGTGCCAGCTCATACCGGGACAGGGGCCCCCAAGAGACCCAGTACTTC. Protein sequence: CASSYRDRGPQETQYF.

The rearrangement links TRBV7-6 to TRBJ2-5; 8 bases line up with TRBD2. The junction had 2 bases not matched to a gene; V was cut back by 3 bases and J by 2 bases. Looked up from germline, CDR1 is SGHVS and CDR2 is FNYEAQ. The CDR3 length is 14 residues. Here the CDR3 DNA reads TGTGCCAGCAGCTTCGCGGGGGGTCAAGAGACCCAGTACTTC. Translating gives CASSFAGGQETQYF.

This clonotype was observed a handful of times. CDR3 nucleotides: TGTGCCAGCAGCCCCAATCTCGGCAGTTTGGGAAACACCATATATTTT. Its protein is CASSPNLGSLGNTIYF. This chain links TRBV7-2 with TRBJ1-3; D gene uncertain. The CDR3 extends over 16 amino acids. Germline CDR1 and CDR2: SGHTA and FQGNSA. V lost 5 bases to trimming and J lost 4 bases, with 18 bases between them.

In this sample, this clonotype turned up a few times. The V and J genes are TRBV6-6 and TRBJ1-5, with D possibly matching TRBD1 (5 bases). Trimming left V 2 bases short and J 9 bases short, with 20 bases between. The CDR3 sequence is 16 residues long. Germline V lookup: CDR1 MNHNY, CDR2 SVGAGI (reference sequence). DNA for the CDR3: TGTGCCAGCAGTTACCTAGGAGAGGGGCGGCAGCGGCCCCAGCATTTT. Protein sequence: CASSYLGEGRQRPQHF.

This chain joins TRBV7-2 and TRBJ2-5, with 13 bases matching TRBD2. Trimming at V came to 5 bases and at J to 4 bases, leaving 4 bases not matched to a gene. CDR1 and CDR2 from the germline V gene are SGHTA and FQGNSA. CDR3 length: 15 amino acids. Written as DNA, the CDR3 is TGTGCCAGCAGCGCGGGACTAGCGGGGTTAGAGACCCAGTACTTC. This sequence encodes CASSAGLAGLETQYF.